This entry is about one T cell receptor (beta chain). What antigen it recognizes has not been identified. No much larger clonotype is one base removed from it; base qualities were not supplied. To identify antigen-specific CD4+ T cell clonotypes by their expansion, the ViraFEST assay first stimulated PBMC with viral peptide pools and then applied TCR sequencing. After roughly 11 days of culture, CD4+ T cells were isolated with the EasySep CD4+ T cell isolation kit. Negative nucleocapsid antibody results before and after vaccination confirmed that the healthy vaccine recipients had no prior SARS-CoV-2 infection. Each well held 1.5 million to 2.5 million PBMC cultured in IMDM containing roughly 4.9% human AB serum, about 10 IU/ml IL-2 and gentamicin, along with about 10 ug/ml peptides. Half of the culture medium was replaced with fresh IL-2-containing medium on days 3 and 7. Unless otherwise noted, each peptide stimulation condition was cultured in triplicate wells. PBMC were separated from whole blood using Ficoll-Paque Plus gradient centrifugation and were then either cryopreserved at -140C or used fresh. Overlapping peptide pools spanned the spike proteins of SARS-CoV-2 and the common cold coronaviruses HCoV-NL63, HCoV-OC43 and HCoV-229E. Genomic DNA was extracted from cultured CD4+ T cells with the QIAamp micro DNA kit.

Libraries were made using the immunoSEQ multiplex PCR assay. DNA from the cultured, isolated CD4+ T cells was subjected to TCR beta CDR3 sequencing. On the study's bioinformatics: The analysis removed non-productive TCR sequences, trimmed reads to the CDR3 region, and retained only CDR3s that were 7 or more amino acids long. Antigen-specific clonotypes were identified using the MANAFEST web app by comparison of expansion in peptide wells against reference cultures. To count as positive, a clone had to show expansion at FDR<0.05 compared with the reference and with all other wells, an odds ratio above 5, and a frequency above 0.1% in two replicate wells. Clonotypes significantly expanded in SARS-CoV-2 spike wells and in at least one common cold coronavirus spike condition were defined as cross-reactive. CDR3 similarity was assessed by Levenshtein distance with the stringdist R package, and unrooted trees were built with ape in R 3.6.1. The source is immuneACCESS, and TCRdb retained only in-frame sequences with V and J called. Part of the clones is not carried over; for the studies checked, unresolved V genes explain less than half of this, and the remainder is unexplained. V, J and clone size reflect that table, while D and trimming were determined from the DNA. This sample is represented by around 25,000 clones; roughly two thirds of them were singletons. About 5.3% of the sample is taken by the ten largest.

Trimming takes 4 bases from V and 5 bases from J, and the germline ends sit 26 bases apart. There are 18 amino acids in the CDR3, from cysteine to phenylalanine inclusive. The CDR3 DNA has 54 bases and is translated from base 1. In the germline V gene (reference sequence), CDR1 corresponds to LNHNV and CDR2 to YYDKDF. The data originate from a study of vaccination effects on CD4 cells after COVID-19 (dated 2022 in TCRdb). About the study as a whole: Two doses of either the BNT162b2 or the mRNA-1273 mRNA SARS-CoV-2 vaccine were administered to participants. In the study, cultures from other donors were sequenced using the Oncomine TCR Beta short-read assay on an Illumina iSeq 100. SARS-CoV-2 spike-specific CD4+ TCR repertoires were compared before and after mRNA vaccination in COVID-19 convalescent patients and in infection-naive vaccine recipients. A total of roughly 9 COVID-19 convalescent patients and several SARS-CoV-2-naive healthy vaccine recipients were included in the full study. General study outcomes and caveats: Marked clonal contraction was observed in both infection-induced and vaccine-induced clones at late post-vaccination timepoints, consistent with waning T cell responses. The study was limited by a small number of convalescent patients and lacked early post-infection timepoints. Among healthy vaccine recipients, nearly all vaccine-induced clones were SARS-CoV-2 mono-reactive, and just 1 of 255 was cross-reactive with common cold coronaviruses.

This receptor was identified in a human donor who received a COVID-19 vaccine. Material: CD4+ T cells from PBMCs cultured with SARS-CoV-2 spike peptides, obtained before COVID-19 vaccination. The cell subset or site label of this sample denotes: SARS-CoV-2 spike overlapping peptide pool stimulation. The sequence is built from TRBV15 and TRBJ2-5, with TRBD1 as a weak D call on 6 bases. The CDR3 reads as follows: CATSKGGVGAGVGETQYF. The nucleotide sequence is TGTGCCACCAGCAAAGGGGGAGTGGGGGCCGGTGTTGGGGAGACCCAGTACTTC.